A selection of T cell receptor beta chains follows, all from one sample in a study of T-cell memory formation after mild COVID-19. TCRdb itself ran the 5' RACE reads through MiXCR, one entry per CDR3 protein. The sample has approximately 250,000 distinct CDR3 sequences, 15% to 19% seen once. Sequenced material: PBMCs or a T cell subset sorted from them (not recorded which). These receptors all stem from an adult woman who had mild COVID-19 (a few samples of this study predate the infection). Cell type and time point are not known. Each CDR3 is given with its conserved first and last residue. D genes are given only for firm matches. The size entry is marked missing in some rows and otherwise reads once, few, many or a size class.

v_call	j_call	clone_size	d_call	cdr3_nt	cdr3_aa
TRBV7-9	TRBJ2-3	NA	NA	TGTGCCAGCACCGGAACTTACAGCACAGATACGCAGTATTTT	CASTGTYSTDTQYF
TRBV29-1	TRBJ1-1	NA	NA	TGCAGCGTCCGACGGATGAACACTGAAGCTTTCTTT	CSVRRMNTEAFF
TRBV6-5	TRBJ2-6	NA	TRBD1	TGTGCCAGCACCTTAAGTGGGACAGGGCTCGCTGGGGCCAACGTCCTGACTTTC	CASTLSGTGLAGANVLTF
TRBV30	TRBJ1-1	NA	NA	TGTGCCTGGAGTCCCCCCTCGTCCGCTGAAGCTCTCTTT	CAWSPPSSAEALF
TRBV7-3	TRBJ2-5	NA	NA	TGTGCCAGCAGCTTAACCCCCTGGGGGGAGACCCAGTACTTC	CASSLTPWGETQYF
TRBV7-9	TRBJ2-7	NA	NA	TGTGCCAGCAGCTTAGGAGTCGGCTCGACCTCCTACGAGCAGTACTTC	CASSLGVGSTSYEQYF
TRBV4-1	TRBJ2-3	few	NA	TGCGCCAGCAGCAACCGCCTCGGGAAGGCCGCAGATACGCAGTATTTT	CASSNRLGKAADTQYF
TRBV20-1	TRBJ1-1	few	TRBD1	TGCAGTGCTGCGGCAGGGGGCTCTAACACTGAAGCTTTCTTT	CSAAAGGSNTEAFF
TRBV12-3/TRBV12-4	TRBJ1-1	few	TRBD1	TGTGCCAGCAGTTCCGAACAGGGGAAGAACACTGAAGCTTTCTTT	CASSSEQGKNTEAFF
TRBV11-2	TRBJ2-7	NA	TRBD1	TGTGCCAGCAGCCAGGACAGGGTTCAGCTCCACGAGCAGTACTTC	CASSQDRVQLHEQYF
TRBV15	TRBJ1-4	few	NA	TGTGCCACCAGCAGGGGCGGGGGTTCTAATGAAAAACTGTTTTTT	CATSRGGGSNEKLFF
TRBV4-3	TRBJ2-3	NA	NA	TGCGCCAGCAGCCAAGAAGGGCTAGCGAGGGGAGATACGCAGTATTTT	CASSQEGLARGDTQYF
TRBV11-2	TRBJ2-2	NA	NA	TGTGCCAGCAGCTCCCTCAGGGGAGGCACCGGGGAGCTGTTTTTT	CASSSLRGGTGELFF
TRBV5-6	TRBJ1-6	NA	NA	TGTGCCAGCAGCTTTACAGGGTCCGGCTCCTATAATTCACCCCTCCACTTT	CASSFTGSGSYNSPLHF
TRBV5-1	TRBJ2-7	NA	NA	TGCGCCAGCGGTCCTGTGGGTTCGTCCTACGAGCAGTACTTC	CASGPVGSSYEQYF
TRBV30	TRBJ2-1	few	TRBD2	TGTGCCTGGAGTAAAGCGGGAGGGGACAATGAGCAGTTCTTC	CAWSKAGGDNEQFF
TRBV18	TRBJ2-5	few	NA	TGTGCCAGCTCACCACAGGGACAAGAGACCCAGTACTTC	CASSPQGQETQYF
TRBV27	TRBJ2-6	NA	NA	TGTGCCAGCAGTTTATTCCGGGGGCGAGTCTCTGGGGCCAACGTCCTGACTTTC	CASSLFRGRVSGANVLTF
TRBV29-1	TRBJ2-2	NA	NA	TGCAGCGTTGGCCTCCTAGCCGGGGAGCTGTTTTTT	CSVGLLAGELFF
TRBV14	TRBJ2-1	NA	TRBD2	TGTGCCAGCGCTTTACTAGCGGTTGAGCAGTTCTTC	CASALLAVEQFF
TRBV5-1	TRBJ2-7	few	TRBD1	TGCGCCAGCAGCTTGGTCTCCGGGACAGGGAGTCTATACGAGCAGTACTTC	CASSLVSGTGSLYEQYF
TRBV3-1	TRBJ2-3	many	NA	TGTGCCAGCAGCCAAGACCGTGGAGATACGCAGTATTTT	CASSQDRGDTQYF
TRBV5-1	TRBJ2-7	NA	NA	TGCGCCAGCCGCGAGGTGAACGAGCAGTACTTC	CASREVNEQYF
TRBV7-2	TRBJ2-3	NA	NA	TGTGCCAGCACTCTGGGGGTTGCGCAGTATTTT	CASTLGVAQYF
TRBV12-3/TRBV12-4	TRBJ2-7	NA	NA	TGTGCCAGCTCCCGGTCCGGAACGGGGTACGAGCAGTACTTC	CASSRSGTGYEQYF
TRBV29-1	TRBJ1-5	few	NA	TGCAGCGTTTCCACCTACAATCAGCCCCAGCATTTT	CSVSTYNQPQHF
TRBV11-2	TRBJ2-7	NA	NA	TGTGCCAGCAGCGCCAGGGAGGCTACAACACGTTACGAGCAGTACTTC	CASSAREATTRYEQYF
TRBV2	TRBJ1-1	NA	NA	TGTGCCAGCAGCCCGGCCATGAACACTGAAGCTTTCTTT	CASSPAMNTEAFF
TRBV20-1	TRBJ1-2	few	TRBD1	TGCAGTGCCATCCCAGGGGGGGTTGGCTACACCTTC	CSAIPGGVGYTF
TRBV12-3/TRBV12-4	TRBJ1-3	few	NA	TGTGCCAGCAGTTCCGTATTAACAGCTGGAAACACCATATATTTT	CASSSVLTAGNTIYF
TRBV7-9	TRBJ2-7	NA	NA	TGTGCCAGCAGCTCCTCCAGACAGGCCCCCCACGAGCAGTACTTC	CASSSSRQAPHEQYF
TRBV2	TRBJ1-4	NA	NA	TGTGCCAGCAGTGAAGCGCCCCTGGGAACTAATGAAAAACTGTTTTTT	CASSEAPLGTNEKLFF
TRBV9	TRBJ2-2	few	TRBD2	TGTGCCAGCAGCCTCGGCGGGGGGGCTTACACCGGGGAGCTGTTTTTT	CASSLGGGAYTGELFF
TRBV5-6	TRBJ1-2	NA	NA	TGTGCCAGCAGCTTGGCACTATATGGCTACACCTTC	CASSLALYGYTF
TRBV12-5	TRBJ1-5	many	TRBD1	TGTGCTAGTGGTTTGGTTCGGACAGGCAGCAATCAGCCCCAGCATTTT	CASGLVRTGSNQPQHF
TRBV20-1	TRBJ2-7	few	TRBD2	TGCAGTGCTAGCCTAGCGGGGGGGCACGAGCAGTACTTC	CSASLAGGHEQYF
TRBV5-5	TRBJ1-2	NA	NA	TGTGCCAGCAGCTCAACGCCGGCGGAAAGGGTCTATGGCTACACCTTC	CASSSTPAERVYGYTF
TRBV7-2	TRBJ2-7	NA	TRBD1	TGTGCCAGCACAGGGGGCACCGAGCAGTACTTC	CASTGGTEQYF
TRBV5-1	TRBJ1-2	NA	NA	TGCGCCAGCAGAAGGAGTCGGAACTATGGCTACACCTTC	CASRRSRNYGYTF
TRBV3-1	TRBJ2-1	medium-sized	NA	TGTGCCAGCAGCCAAGGCGGGACTCCTTACAATGAGCAGTTCTTC	CASSQGGTPYNEQFF
TRBV6-1	TRBJ2-7	many	NA	TGTGCCAGCAGACCAGTGGCCCACGAGCAGTACTTC	CASRPVAHEQYF
TRBV7-8	TRBJ1-1	many	NA	TGTGCCAGCAGTATGAGGTCGGCGAGCGCTGAAGCTTTCTTT	CASSMRSASAEAFF
TRBV2	TRBJ2-6	many	TRBD1	TGTGCCACCCTCCGGGACAGGGCTGGGGCCAACGTCCTGACTTTC	CATLRDRAGANVLTF
TRBV3-1	TRBJ2-3	few	NA	TGTGCCAGCAGCCAGAGGACAGATACGCAGTATTTT	CASSQRTDTQYF
TRBV6-2/TRBV6-3	TRBJ1-2	NA	NA	TGTGCCAGCAGTTACGCGGGGGCCAACTATGGCTACACCTTC	CASSYAGANYGYTF
TRBV10-3	TRBJ2-3	many	TRBD2	TGTGCCACCAGCGGGAGTACAGATACGCAGTATTTT	CATSGSTDTQYF